This T cell receptor beta chain was identified in a study of blood T cell repertoires in COVID-19. On the study more broadly: Material from acute and convalescent COVID-19 was sourced from the United States, Italy and Spain. T cells, B-cell-depleted T cells, or PBMCs provided the cDNA or gDNA that served as material.

The V and J ends lost 0 bases and 2 bases respectively, with 11 bases between them. This CDR3 contains 15 residues. Per the germline V gene, CDR1 is SGDLS and CDR2 is YYNGEE. Seattle's cohort entered during active infection and was followed longitudinally. In the original analysis: For nucleated cells, counts were estimated from reference gene primer amplification. TCRdb's table, derived via immunoSEQ multiplex PCR, lists solely in-frame clones and lacks some. The V and J calls and clone size are taken from that table; D and trimming were inferred from the DNA. The sample has around 25,000 clones, approximately 72% seen once.

Material: peripheral blood. The chain recombines TRBV9 with TRBJ2-5, with a weak D call TRBD1 (6 bases). The receptor's source is a middle-aged man with COVID-19, enrolled during active disease. CDR3 coding DNA: TGTGCCAGCAGCGTAGCAATAGGACAGCAAGAGACCCAGTACTTC. Encoded protein: CASSVAIGQQETQYF.